What follows is one T cell receptor beta chain and its context. Its antigen is unknown. The record originates from a study of siplizumab effects on memory and regulatory T cells. Broader study findings: Major contributors to the alloresponse seemed to be naive T cells, which also appeared more diverse than memory cells.

Assay used: immunoSEQ multiplex PCR; TCRdb lists only in-frame clones, some missing. The sample holds about 87,000 clones, 80% to 90% seen once. Sequencing was performed on Tregs sorted from blood. The receptor was isolated from a human donor in good health.

CDR3 region: CAWRFNDARGQGYGYTF. DNA for the CDR3: TGTGCCTGGAGATTTAATGATGCCAGGGGACAAGGCTATGGCTACACCTTC. This sequence joins TRBV30 and TRBJ1-2; TRBD1 is a possible D gene (6 bases). This CDR3 is 17 amino acids long. Germline values: CDR1 GTSNPN, CDR2 SVGIG (reference sequence). Deletions cut 3 bases from V and 4 bases from J, with 24 bases between. Combining the CDR3 with reference TRBV30 and TRBJ1-2 gives the whole variable domain SQTIHQWPATLVQPVGSPLSLECTVEGTSNPNLYWYRQAAGRGLQLLFYSVGIGQISSEVPQNLSASRPQDRQFILSSKKLLLSDSGFYLCAWRFNDARGQGYGYTFGSGTRLTVV.